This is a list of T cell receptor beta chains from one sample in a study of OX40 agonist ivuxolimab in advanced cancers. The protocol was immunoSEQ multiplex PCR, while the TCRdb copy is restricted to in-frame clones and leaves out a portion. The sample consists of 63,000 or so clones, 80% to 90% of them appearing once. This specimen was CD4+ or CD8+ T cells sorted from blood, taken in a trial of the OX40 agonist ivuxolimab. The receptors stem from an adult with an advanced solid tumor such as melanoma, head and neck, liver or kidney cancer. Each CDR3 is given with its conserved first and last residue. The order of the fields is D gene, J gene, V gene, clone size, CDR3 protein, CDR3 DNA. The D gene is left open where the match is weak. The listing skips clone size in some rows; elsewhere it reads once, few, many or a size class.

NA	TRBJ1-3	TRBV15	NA	CATSRPSGLKGNTIYF	TGTGCCACCAGCAGACCTTCGGGTCTTAAAGGAAACACCATATATTTT
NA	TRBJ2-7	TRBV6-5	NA	CASSLGSSYEQYF	TGTGCCAGCAGTTTGGGTAGCTCCTACGAGCAGTACTTC
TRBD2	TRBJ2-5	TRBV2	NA	CASSTGLAGAKETQYF	TGTGCCAGCAGTACGGGACTAGCGGGAGCCAAAGAGACCCAGTACTTC
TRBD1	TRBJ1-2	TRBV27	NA	CASSRGGADYGYTF	TGTGCCAGCAGCAGGGGGGGCGCCGACTATGGCTACACCTTC
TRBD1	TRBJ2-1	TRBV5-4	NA	CASSGRQGYNEQFF	TGTGCCAGCAGCGGGAGACAGGGCTACAATGAGCAGTTCTTC
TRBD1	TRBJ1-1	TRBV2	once	CASSPREGAEAFF	TGTGCCAGCAGCCCTAGAGAGGGGGCGGAAGCTTTCTTT
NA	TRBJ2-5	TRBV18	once	CASSPQQETQYF	TGTGCCAGCTCACCGCAGCAAGAGACCCAGTACTTC
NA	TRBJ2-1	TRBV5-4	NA	CASSLEQNNEQFF	TGTGCCAGCAGCTTGGAACAGAACAATGAGCAGTTCTTC
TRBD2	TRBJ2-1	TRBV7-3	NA	CASSLMGPGLAGPRYEQFF	TGTGCCAGCAGCTTAATGGGACCGGGACTAGCGGGGCCCCGGTATGAGCAGTTCTTC
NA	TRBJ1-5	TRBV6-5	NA	CASRRLGSNQPQHF	TGTGCCAGCAGAAGACTTGGAAGCAATCAGCCCCAGCATTTT
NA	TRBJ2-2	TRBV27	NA	CASSFQGPPYTGELFF	TGTGCCAGCAGTTTTCAAGGTCCACCATACACCGGGGAGCTGTTTTTT
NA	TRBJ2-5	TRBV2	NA	CASSGTGTPETQYF	TGTGCCAGCAGTGGAACGGGGACACCAGAGACCCAGTACTTC
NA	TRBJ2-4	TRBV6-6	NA	CASSYGDILAKNIQYF	TGTGCCAGCAGTTACGGAGACATCCTAGCCAAAAACATTCAGTACTTC
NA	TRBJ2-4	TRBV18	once	CASSPPGGAYIQYF	TGTGCCAGCTCACCACCAGGGGGGGCGTACATTCAGTACTTC
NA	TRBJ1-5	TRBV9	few	CASSVEPDSNQPQHF	TGTGCCAGCAGCGTAGAGCCAGATAGCAATCAGCCCCAGCATTTT
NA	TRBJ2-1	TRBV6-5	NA	CASSSGGQQFF	TGTGCCAGCAGTTCAGGCGGGCAGCAGTTCTTC
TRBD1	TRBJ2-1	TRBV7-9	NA	CASCDRGFSYNEQFF	TGTGCCAGCTGCGACAGGGGGTTCTCCTACAATGAGCAGTTCTTC
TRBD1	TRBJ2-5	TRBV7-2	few	CASSFGTEQETQYF	TGTGCCAGCAGCTTTGGGACAGAGCAAGAGACCCAGTACTTC
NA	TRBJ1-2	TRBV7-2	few	CASSRDAPYGYTF	TGTGCCAGCAGTAGGGACGCCCCTTATGGCTACACCTTC
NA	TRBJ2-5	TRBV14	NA	CASSQVSAGVETQYF	TGTGCCAGCAGCCAAGTATCGGCAGGGGTTGAGACCCAGTACTTC
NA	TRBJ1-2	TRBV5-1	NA	CASSLAQGRGYGYTF	TGCGCCAGCAGCTTGGCCCAGGGGCGCGGCTATGGCTACACCTTC
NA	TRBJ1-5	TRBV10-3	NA	CAITTTPDQPQHF	TGTGCCATCACCACGACCCCGGATCAGCCCCAGCATTTT